This T cell receptor (beta chain) was retrieved from a study of radiation and T cells in renal cell carcinoma. Study at large: Nephrectomy followed 15 Gy stereotactic body radiation by 4 weeks.

This CDR3 is 15 amino acids long. CDR1 SGDLS and CDR2 YYNGEE come from the germline V gene. With 4 bases removed from V and 4 bases from J, the gap between germline ends came to 12 bases. Only one count was recorded for this clone. Its target is not known. Overall study results and limits: From baseline, blood top tumor clonotypes peaked at 2 weeks post-radiation. No pretreatment tumor biopsies were available for baseline clonotypes.

Some clones are missing from TCRdb's copy, which holds only in-frame ones; the method was immunoSEQ multiplex PCR. The data show 100,000 to 150,000 clones, approximately 80% seen once. Time point: baseline pretreatment blood. The treatment: 15 Gy SBRT to primary tumor, nephrectomy 4 weeks later. Sequencing was performed on blood, taken from a patient whose treatment included radiotherapy and nephrectomy. The chain couples TRBV9 to TRBJ1-6, with D tentatively TRBD1 (6 bases). This receptor was taken from a woman aged 60-75 years with renal cell carcinoma. The CDR3 coding sequence is TGTGCCAGCAGCCAAGGTCAGGGGTATAATTCACCCCTCCACTTT. Its translation: CASSQGQGYNSPLHF.